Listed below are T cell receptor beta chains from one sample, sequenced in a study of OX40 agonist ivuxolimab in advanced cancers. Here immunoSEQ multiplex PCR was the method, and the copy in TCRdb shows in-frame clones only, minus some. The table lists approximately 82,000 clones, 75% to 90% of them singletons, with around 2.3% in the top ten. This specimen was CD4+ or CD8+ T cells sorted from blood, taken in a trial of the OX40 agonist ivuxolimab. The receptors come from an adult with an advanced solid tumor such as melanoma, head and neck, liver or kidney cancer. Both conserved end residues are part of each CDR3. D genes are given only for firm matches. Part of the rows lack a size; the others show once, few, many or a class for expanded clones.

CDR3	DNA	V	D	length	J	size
CASSLSGSYEKLFF	TGTGCCAGTAGTTTGTCCGGCTCGTATGAAAAACTGTTTTTT	TRBV19	-	14	TRBJ1-4	once
CASRGAGNTEAFF	TGTGCCAGCAGAGGGGCAGGGAACACTGAAGCTTTCTTT	TRBV27	-	13	TRBJ1-1	-
CASSFSVQGWETQYF	TGTGCCAGCAGTTTTTCAGTCCAGGGGTGGGAGACCCAGTACTTC	TRBV28	-	15	TRBJ2-5	-
CASSQEHRAETQYF	TGCGCCAGCAGCCAAGAGCACAGAGCAGAGACCCAGTACTTC	TRBV4-3	-	14	TRBJ2-5	-
CASSLSGGEGGYGYTF	TGTGCCAGCAGTTTATCAGGGGGCGAGGGTGGCTATGGCTACACCTTC	TRBV27	TRBD1	16	TRBJ1-2	-
CASSVEPFRNSPLHF	TGTGCCAGCAGCGTAGAGCCGTTCCGAAATTCACCCCTCCACTTT	TRBV9	-	15	TRBJ1-6	-
CAWRAVRSNEKLFF	TGTGCCTGGAGAGCCGTGAGGTCTAATGAAAAACTGTTTTTT	TRBV30	-	14	TRBJ1-4	-
CASSLAYPNTGELFF	TGTGCCAGCAGCTTAGCTTACCCAAACACCGGGGAGCTGTTTTTT	TRBV7-2	-	15	TRBJ2-2	few
CASSQDIWDRGRGEAFF	TGCGCCAGCAGCCAAGATATATGGGACAGGGGACGAGGTGAAGCTTTCTTT	TRBV4-1	TRBD1	17	TRBJ1-1	-
CASSVDEGATGETQYF	TGTGCCAGCAGCGTAGATGAGGGGGCGACAGGAGAGACCCAGTACTTC	TRBV9	TRBD1	16	TRBJ2-5	once
CASSLSLSTDTQYF	TGTGCCAGCAGCTTGAGTCTGTCCACAGATACGCAGTATTTT	TRBV5-4	-	14	TRBJ2-3	-
CASSLESAPDTGELFF	TGTGCCAGCAGCTTGGAATCAGCTCCGGACACCGGGGAGCTGTTTTTT	TRBV5-4	-	16	TRBJ2-2	-
CASSLEAGLETQYF	TGTGCCAGCAGCTTAGAGGCCGGATTGGAGACCCAGTACTTC	TRBV7-6	-	14	TRBJ2-5	-
CASTSGSGGPGDTQYF	TGCGCCAGCACCTCGGGTAGCGGGGGACCGGGAGATACGCAGTATTTT	TRBV5-1	TRBD2	16	TRBJ2-3	-
CASSEGGQGGSETQYF	TGTGCCAGCAGTGAAGGGGGACAGGGAGGGAGCGAGACCCAGTACTTC	TRBV2	TRBD1	16	TRBJ2-5	-
CASSPRGPSVFEPQHF	TGTGCCAGCAGCCCCAGGGGGCCGTCTGTATTTGAGCCCCAGCATTTT	TRBV7-2	TRBD1	16	TRBJ1-5	-
CASSLARTWGDGYTF	TGTGCCAGCAGCTTAGCCCGGACGTGGGGAGATGGCTACACCTTC	TRBV7-8	-	15	TRBJ1-2	-
CASSEALRNSPLHF	TGTGCCAGCAGTGAAGCGCTTCGAAATTCACCCCTCCACTTT	TRBV2	-	14	TRBJ1-6	-
CASSQDREYEQYF	TGTGCCAGCAGCCAAGATCGAGAGTACGAGCAGTACTTC	TRBV14	-	13	TRBJ2-7	-
CASSFRTSVQDTQYF	TGTGCCAGCAGCTTCCGGACTAGCGTCCAAGATACGCAGTATTTT	TRBV7-9	TRBD2	15	TRBJ2-3	-
CSVAVTAYGYTF	TGCAGCGTTGCTGTCACAGCCTATGGCTACACCTTC	TRBV29-1	-	12	TRBJ1-2	-
CASSARTGTDTQYF	TGTGCCAGCAGCGCCCGGACAGGCACAGATACGCAGTATTTT	TRBV9	-	14	TRBJ2-3	-
CASSPEGPGLGYGYTF	TGCGCCAGCAGTCCAGAGGGCCCCGGGCTCGGCTATGGCTACACCTTC	TRBV10-2	-	16	TRBJ1-2	-
CASSRNPIGTGVTSSSYGYTF	TGTGCCAGCAGTCGGAACCCCATCGGGACAGGGGTGACCTCTTCGAGTTATGGCTACACCTTC	TRBV27	TRBD1	21	TRBJ1-2	-
CASSSIAGGSLAGELFF	TGTGCCAGCAGCTCAATAGCGGGGGGCTCCTTGGCCGGGGAGCTGTTTTTT	TRBV7-8	TRBD2	17	TRBJ2-2	-
CASRGGRQTNTEAFF	TGTGCCAGCAGGGGGGGTCGACAGACAAACACTGAAGCTTTCTTT	TRBV2	-	15	TRBJ1-1	-
CASSLSRLDNSPLHF	TGTGCCAGCAGTTTATCGCGACTGGATAATTCACCCCTCCACTTT	TRBV27	-	15	TRBJ1-6	once
CASSSTPTGVGGEKLFF	TGCGCCAGCAGCTCAACTCCAACAGGGGTAGGCGGTGAAAAACTGTTTTTT	TRBV5-1	TRBD1	17	TRBJ1-4	few
CASTLREEPQHF	TGTGCCAGTACCCTTAGGGAGGAACCCCAGCATTTT	TRBV19	-	12	TRBJ1-5	-
CASSLRPSGGEAGELFF	TGTGCCAGCAGCTTACGGCCCAGCGGGGGGGAAGCCGGGGAGCTGTTTTTT	TRBV7-9	TRBD2	17	TRBJ2-2	-
CASSLDGTDTIYF	TGTGCCAGCAGTTTAGATGGGACGGACACCATATATTTT	TRBV28	-	13	TRBJ1-3	-
CASSYREGVQPQHF	TGTGCCAGCAGTTACCGGGAGGGAGTCCAGCCCCAGCATTTT	TRBV6-6	-	14	TRBJ1-5	few
CASSENLLADRMNF	TGTGCCAGCAGTGAAAATCTACTAGCGGACCGGATGAACTTC	TRBV2	TRBD2	14	TRBJ2-5	-
CASSPVMGGDTEAFF	TGTGCCAGCAGCCCGGTTATGGGGGGTGATACTGAAGCTTTCTTT	TRBV7-2	-	15	TRBJ1-1	-
CASSLGPAANYGYTF	TGTGCCAGCAGCTTAGGGCCTGCAGCTAACTATGGCTACACCTTC	TRBV7-9	-	15	TRBJ1-2	-
CASTPWTGGETEAFF	TGTGCCAGTACCCCCTGGACAGGGGGAGAAACTGAAGCTTTCTTT	TRBV19	TRBD1	15	TRBJ1-1	-
CASSLGEGTEAFF	TGTGCCAGCAGCTTAGGGGAGGGGACAGAAGCTTTCTTT	TRBV11-3	-	13	TRBJ1-1	-
CASSLSTTGDTEAFF	TGCGCCAGCAGCCTATCCACAACCGGTGACACTGAAGCTTTCTTT	TRBV5-1	-	15	TRBJ1-1	-
CASSPPGEDTQYF	TGTGCCAGCAGCCCACCAGGAGAAGATACGCAGTATTTT	TRBV9	-	13	TRBJ2-3	few
CASSFDQGFNEQFF	TGCGCCAGCAGCTTTGATCAGGGTTTCAATGAGCAGTTCTTC	TRBV5-1	-	14	TRBJ2-1	-
CASSSLTSGMGQPQHF	TGTGCCAGCAGCTCCCTTACCTCGGGGATGGGTCAGCCCCAGCATTTT	TRBV7-9	-	16	TRBJ1-5	-
CAISEGRNSPLHF	TGTGCCATCAGTGAGGGCCGTAATTCACCCCTCCACTTT	TRBV10-3	-	13	TRBJ1-6	-
CASSLGFRGRSGGYTF	TGTGCCAGCAGTTTAGGGTTCAGGGGGCGATCGGGTGGCTACACCTTC	TRBV28	TRBD1	16	TRBJ1-2	few
CASNPIRRGPYQETQYF	TGTGCCAGCAACCCTATCCGGCGGGGCCCGTACCAAGAGACCCAGTACTTC	TRBV2	-	17	TRBJ2-5	-
CARSSGGVHSPLHF	TGTGCCAGAAGCTCTGGGGGTGTGCATTCACCCCTCCACTTT	TRBV5-3	-	14	TRBJ1-6	-
CASSWDRASGYTF	TGTGCCAGCAGCTGGGACAGGGCTTCCGGCTACACCTTC	TRBV5-6	TRBD1	13	TRBJ1-2	-
CASSHAGTANYGYTF	TGTGCCAGCAGCCACGCCGGGACAGCTAACTATGGCTACACCTTC	TRBV7-9	TRBD1	15	TRBJ1-2	-
CASSQGAVYGYTF	TGTGCCAGCAGCCAGGGGGCGGTCTATGGCTACACCTTC	TRBV6-1	TRBD1	13	TRBJ1-2	-
CASSLGETGPQETQYF	TGTGCCAGCAGCTTAGGGGAGACAGGGCCACAAGAGACCCAGTACTTC	TRBV7-9	TRBD1	16	TRBJ2-5	-
CASSGDRPGSNYGYTF	TGTGCCAGCAGTGGGGATAGACCGGGATCTAACTATGGCTACACCTTC	TRBV2	-	16	TRBJ1-2	-
CASSVNGVGTEAFF	TGTGCCAGCAGCGTAAACGGGGTTGGGACTGAAGCTTTCTTT	TRBV9	-	14	TRBJ1-1	-
CASSMTGTGYEQYF	TGTGCCAGTAGTATGACCGGGACAGGGTACGAGCAGTACTTC	TRBV19	TRBD1	14	TRBJ2-7	-
CASSPVGQHQPQHF	TGCGCCAGCAGCCCCGTGGGACAGCATCAGCCCCAGCATTTT	TRBV4-1	TRBD1	14	TRBJ1-5	once
CASSPPGFMNTEAFF	TGTGCCAGCTCACCACCGGGATTTATGAACACTGAAGCTTTCTTT	TRBV18	-	15	TRBJ1-1	-
CASSLRTVSNEKLFF	TGTGCCAGCAGCCTACGGACGGTTTCTAATGAAAAACTGTTTTTT	TRBV5-5	-	15	TRBJ1-4	-